These 3 T cell receptor beta chains were all obtained from the same sample, sequenced in a study of blood T cell repertoires in COVID-19. Sequencing was performed with immunoSEQ multiplex PCR; in TCRdb, only in-frame clones are kept and a portion is missing. Counted here are approximately 210,000 clones, around 83% occurring once; the ten biggest clones make up more than 8%. Sequenced input: peripheral blood. The receptors originated from a woman in her forties or fifties with acute or convalescent COVID-19.

This chain joins TRBV9 and TRBJ1-2; 9 bases are a match to TRBD1. The CDR3 runs 14 residues. J was trimmed by 6 bases and V by 3 bases; bases with no gene match: 6. Germline loops: CDR1 SGDLS, CDR2 YYNGEE. The CDR3 bases are TGTGCCAGCAGCGCTCAGGGACAGGGTCATGGCTACACCTTC. It yields the protein CASSAQGQGHGYTF.

The sample holds one count of this clone. The CDR3 coding sequence is TGTGCCAGTAGCTGGACTAGCGGTAATCAACAGACCCAGTACTTC. This gives the protein CASSWTSGNQQTQYF. The chain has TRBV19 and TRBJ2-5, with TRBD2 matching over 10 bases. The CDR3 contains 15 residues. CDR1 and CDR2 from the germline V gene are LNHDA and SQIVND (reference sequence). The V segment lost 6 bases and the J segment 6 bases; nucleotides outside the gene matches: 10.

The V gene is TRBV15, the J gene TRBJ1-4; TRBD1 agrees at 8 bases. CDR1 is LNHNV and CDR2 is YYDKDF in the germline V gene (reference sequence). This CDR3 is built from 16 residues. V was pared by 0 bases and J by 5 bases, with 5 bases of the junction left unmatched. The CDR3 DNA is TGTGCCACCAGCAGAGATCTGCGGGACAGGAATGAAAAACTGTTTTTT. It specifies CATSRDLRDRNEKLFF.